Shown below are 4 T cell receptor beta chains from a single sample sequenced in a study of vaccination effects on CD4 cells after COVID-19. The ViraFEST assay expanded antigen-specific CD4+ T cells with viral peptide pools before sequencing. The authors isolated CD4+ T cells after around 10 days of culture. Nucleocapsid antibody tests were negative, and the vaccine recipients had no prior SARS-CoV-2 infection. What these receptors recognize is not known. TCRdb's copy holds only in-frame clones and misses some; the assay was immunoSEQ multiplex PCR. The sample shows 65,000 to 85,000 clones, about 80% of them seen only once. The material was CD4+ T cells from PBMCs cultured with SARS-CoV-2 spike peptides, obtained before COVID-19 vaccination. These receptors came from a human donor who received a COVID-19 vaccine.

The rearrangement links TRBV15 to TRBJ2-2; unclear D gene. The germline V and J ends were trimmed by 5 bases and 5 bases, with 6 bases remaining between them. The CDR3 spans 12 residues. In germline, CDR1 is LNHNV, CDR2 YYDKDF (reference sequence). The CDR3 nucleotides are TGTGCCACCAGCGTAGGGACCGGGGAGCTGTTTTTT. This gives the protein CATSVGTGELFF.

The chain employs TRBV2 and TRBJ2-3, with TRBD2 matching 11 bases. V trimming: 7 bases; J trimming: 2 bases; junction bases outside the gene matches: 5. The CDR3 contains 15 residues. The germline CDR1 and CDR2 sequences are SNHLY and FYNNEI. CDR3 in amino acids: CASTKTSGDTDTQYF. The CDR3 DNA reads TGTGCCAGCACAAAGACTAGCGGGGACACAGATACGCAGTATTTT.

CDR3 in DNA: TGCGCCAGCAGAGGGGCAAAGGGACCTTCTCGCGGCTCCTACAATGAGCAGTTCTTC. Translated, it gives CASRGAKGPSRGSYNEQFF. The chain has TRBV23-1 and TRBJ2-1; D may match TRBD1 or TRBD2 (5 bases each). TRBV23-1 is sorted into the ORF group, with uncertain function. The V end was cut by 6 bases, the J end by 0 bases, with 24 bases between. CDR3 length equals 19 residues.

V usage is TRBV19 and J usage is TRBJ1-1; D call uncertain. V was cut by 4 bases and J by 0 bases, with 6 bases left in between. The CDR3 has 13 residues. Germline CDR1 is LNHDA and CDR2 is SQIVND (reference sequence). The CDR3 sequence is CASSTTVNTEAFF. In DNA form, the CDR3 reads TGTGCCAGTAGTACCACAGTGAACACTGAAGCTTTCTTT.